This passage covers 18 T cell receptor beta chains from one sample sequenced in a study. Amplification of TRBV12-4/TRBJ1-2 clonotypes used adaptor-ligated barcode primers. Using its own MiXCR run on the multiplex PCR reads, TCRdb lists one record per CDR3 protein. The data show approximately 430 distinct CDR3 sequences, 5.5% to 8% seen once. What was sequenced was naive CD4+ T cells sorted from blood. Subset reported: naive CD4+ T cells, CD4+CD45RA+CD25-. These receptors originate from a female donor with breast cancer.

This clonotype occurred many times. V gene TRBV12-3 or TRBV12-4 combines with J gene TRBJ1-2, with TRBD1 as a possible D gene (5 bases). The V end was cut by 5 bases, the J end by 5 bases, with 9 bases between. The CDR3 loop spans 12 amino acids. As DNA, the CDR3 is TGTGCCAGCAGTCGGGACCGATATGGCTACACCTTC. Protein product: CASSRDRYGYTF.

This clonotype was seen repeatedly, ten times or more. V is TRBV12-3 or TRBV12-4 and J is TRBJ1-2; D gene unclear. With 4 bases removed from V and 1 base from J, the gap between germline ends came to 7 bases. The CDR3 extends over 13 amino acids. The CDR3 DNA follows: TGTGCCAGCAGTTCCGGAAATAACTATGGCTACACCTTC. Its translation is CASSSGNNYGYTF.

This clonotype rates as medium-sized. The rearrangement links TRBV12-3 or TRBV12-4 to TRBJ1-2; D is ambiguous. V dropped 1 base and J dropped 4 bases, with 13 bases sitting between them. The CDR3 totals 15 residues. The CDR3 spells CASSLGPKEGYGYTF. CDR3 in DNA: TGTGCCAGCAGTTTAGGCCCTAAGGAGGGCTATGGCTACACCTTC.

This clonotype was found many times. This chain's CDR3 is CASLGTINYGYTF. CDR3 nucleotides: TGTGCCAGCTTGGGAACAATTAACTATGGCTACACCTTC. J is TRBJ1-2 and V is TRBV12-3 or TRBV12-4; no definite D call. V was clipped by 8 bases and J by 1 base, with 11 bases between them. The CDR3 runs to 13 residues.

This clonotype was counted ten times or more. J is TRBJ1-2 and V is TRBV12-3 or TRBV12-4; D remains ambiguous. This CDR3 spans 15 amino acids. The V end lost 6 bases, the J end lost 8 bases, and 22 bases lay between the germline ends. Written as DNA, the CDR3 is TGTGCCAGCAGCCCCTCCATGGGAATAGAACGAGGCTACACCTTC. Translating gives CASSPSMGIERGYTF.

This clonotype is large (0.1 to 1%). V usage is TRBV12-3 or TRBV12-4 and J usage is TRBJ1-2; the D gene is possibly TRBD1 (5 bases). Trimming shortened V by 2 bases and J by 4 bases, and 11 bases separated the two germline ends. The CDR3 consists of 14 residues. The CDR3 nucleotides are TGTGCCAGCAGTTTATGGGACGACCGCTATGGCTACACCTTC. Residues: CASSLWDDRYGYTF.

By frequency in the sample, this clonotype is large. The genes are TRBV12-3 or TRBV12-4 and TRBJ1-2, with D perhaps TRBD1 (6 bases). V dropped 4 bases and J dropped 7 bases, with 16 bases sitting between them. This CDR3 contains 14 residues. The DNA of the CDR3 is TGTGCCAGCAGTTCAGGGGCCACCCGGATTGGCTACACCTTC. Amino acids: CASSSGATRIGYTF.

This clonotype counts as medium-sized. This chain links TRBV12-3 or TRBV12-4 with TRBJ1-2, with D perhaps matching TRBD1 (6 bases). The CDR3 is 12 amino acids. V was clipped by 8 bases and J by 3 bases, with 10 bases between them. CDR3 protein: CASVRQDYGYTF. The DNA of the CDR3 is TGTGCCAGCGTACGACAGGACTATGGCTACACCTTC.

In its sample, this clonotype is large. The rearrangement links TRBV12-3 or TRBV12-4 to TRBJ1-2, with no clear D. Trimming shortened V by 0 bases and J by 12 bases, and 8 bases separated the two germline ends. The CDR3 spans 11 residues. DNA for the CDR3: TGTGCCAGCAGTTTAGCGTGGATACACACCTTC. Protein sequence: CASSLAWIHTF.

This clonotype qualifies as medium-sized. V is TRBV12-3 or TRBV12-4 and J is TRBJ1-2; unclear D gene. The CDR3 loop spans 14 amino acids. The V and J ends lost 2 bases and 0 bases respectively, with 7 bases between them. CDR3 region: CASSLQLTNYGYTF. The CDR3 DNA follows: TGTGCCAGCAGTTTACAGCTCACTAACTATGGCTACACCTTC.

This clonotype was detected ten times or more. The gene calls are TRBV12-3 or TRBV12-4 and TRBJ1-2; 8 positions match TRBD1. The CDR3 runs 14 residues. The ends lost 7 bases at V and 5 bases at J; junction bases unmatched: 9. CDR3 in amino acids: CASNKGQGEYGYTF. CDR3 in DNA: TGTGCCAGCAACAAAGGACAGGGCGAGTATGGCTACACCTTC.

This clonotype has a handful of counts. The gene calls are TRBV12-3 or TRBV12-4 and TRBJ1-2, with D uncertain. The CDR3 is 13 amino acids. Trimming removed 4 bases from V and 4 bases from J, with 10 bases in between. The CDR3 here is CASSSERSYGYTF. The CDR3, as DNA: TGTGCCAGCAGTTCGGAGCGGTCCTATGGCTACACCTTC.

This clonotype was found many times. V is TRBV12-3 or TRBV12-4 and J is TRBJ1-2; no firm D call. This CDR3 spans 12 amino acids. Trimming removed 6 bases at V and 6 bases at J, with 11 bases between. The CDR3 sequence: CASRPGFDGYTF. DNA for the CDR3: TGTGCCAGCAGGCCAGGTTTTGATGGCTACACCTTC.

By its share, this clonotype is medium-sized (0.01 to 0.1%). The chain has TRBV12-3 or TRBV12-4 and TRBJ1-2; the match to TRBD1 covers 7 bases. The CDR3 contains 12 residues. V lost 10 bases to trimming and J lost 6 bases; unmatched junction nucleotides: 8. The CDR3 region is CATTGTADGYTF. The CDR3 DNA follows: TGTGCCACCACCGGGACAGCAGATGGCTACACCTTC.

Within the sample, this clonotype is large (0.1 to 1%). V usage is TRBV12-3 or TRBV12-4 and J usage is TRBJ1-2; D not resolved. There are 11 residues in the CDR3. The ends were cut back, 3 bases at V and 6 bases at J, with 5 bases in the middle. Written as DNA, the CDR3 is TGTGCCAGCAGTTTTACGGATGGCTACACCTTC. This sequence encodes CASSFTDGYTF.

This chain uses TRBV12-3 or TRBV12-4 with TRBJ1-2; TRBD1 matches at 9 bases. Trimming cost V 6 bases and J 1 base; bases outside gene matches: 3. The CDR3 has 14 residues. CDR3 sequence: CASSGTGRNYGYTF. The CDR3 bases are TGTGCCAGCAGCGGGACAGGGCGTAACTATGGCTACACCTTC.

This clonotype ranks as large. The chain employs TRBV12-3 or TRBV12-4 and TRBJ1-2; TRBD1 matches at 8 bases. This CDR3 region has 14 residues. V dropped 5 bases and J dropped 7; count of bases not matched to a gene: 9. CDR3: CASSPSGQGTGYTF. The CDR3 DNA sequence: TGTGCCAGCAGTCCCTCCGGACAGGGTACTGGCTACACCTTC.

This clonotype is medium-sized. The chain combines TRBV12-3 or TRBV12-4 with TRBJ1-2; 9 bases fit TRBD1. This CDR3 is built from 16 residues. Trimming removed 5 bases from V and 3 bases from J; junction bases left unmatched: 10. The CDR3 sequence: CASSAEPGQGDYGYTF. DNA of the CDR3: TGTGCCAGCAGTGCGGAACCGGGACAGGGAGACTATGGCTACACCTTC.